The clone carrying this TCR beta chain was counted at least ten times. Its specificity is unknown. These data are taken from a study of regulatory T cells in long-lasting Graves disease. Study results and caveats: Favoring TRBV28, TRBJ1-2 and TRBJ2-5 was a feature seen in persistent disease.

J gave up 4 bases and V 7 bases, and 7 bases lay outside the gene matches. Germline CDR1 and CDR2: KGHDR and SFDVKD. The length of the CDR3 is 15 residues. Arm-PCR of CDR3 regions with iRepertoire HTBI primers generated TCR beta libraries. One entry per CDR3 protein, called by TCRdb with MiXCR from the multiplex PCR reads. The repertoire holds approximately 310,000 distinct CDR3 sequences, under 20% seen once, with roughly 40% in the top ten. Time point of the sample: newly diagnosed GD, antithyroid drugs for less than 3 months. From RNA extracted from PBMCs, the TCR library was made. It was by American Thyroid Association guidelines that Graves' disease was diagnosed.

Material: peripheral blood mononuclear cells (PBMCs), obtained at new diagnosis, from a patient treated with antithyroid drugs. This chain connects TRBV24-1 to TRBJ2-3; 10 nucleotides align to TRBD2. The source is a female donor with Graves disease. The CDR3 nucleotides read TGTGCCACCAGGGAGAGCGGGAGGGTGGCAGATACGCAGTATTTT. Protein sequence: CATRESGRVADTQYF.